The rows below give T cell receptor beta chains drawn from one sample of a study of cytomegalovirus exposure and HLA in healthy donors. Only in-frame clones appear in the TCRdb table, and some are missing; sequencing was by immunoSEQ multiplex PCR. Its table lists roughly 77,000 clones. Sequencing was performed on PBMCs. The source of these receptors is a man aged 25 to 40 in good health and CMV-seronegative. Each CDR3 is given with its conserved first and last residue. The order of the fields is V gene, J gene, D gene, CDR3 protein, CDR3 DNA. A D gene is named only where the DNA matches it firmly.

>TRBV9|TRBJ2-7|TRBD2
CASSDGLAHEQYF
TGTGCCAGCAGCGACGGACTAGCCCACGAGCAGTACTTC
>TRBV19|TRBJ2-7|NA
CASSLQGGEQYF
TGTGCCAGTAGTCTGCAGGGGGGCGAGCAGTACTTC
>TRBV6-1|TRBJ1-1|TRBD1
CASNSYQGAGTEAFF
TGTGCCAGCAATAGTTATCAGGGGGCGGGCACTGAAGCTTTCTTT
>TRBV7-8|TRBJ2-7|NA
CASSLGGGAASTEQYF
TGTGCCAGCAGCTTAGGTGGAGGCGCAGCCTCCACCGAGCAGTACTTC
>TRBV5-1|TRBJ2-7|TRBD2
CASSPGGILSYEQYF
TGCGCCAGCAGCCCCGGGGGGATTCTAAGCTACGAGCAGTACTTC
>TRBV10-2|TRBJ2-7|NA
CASTPPGDPYEQYF
TGCGCCAGTACCCCCCCAGGGGATCCCTACGAGCAGTACTTC
>TRBV29-1|TRBJ1-1|TRBD1
CSARWGQGSSNTEAFF
TGCAGCGCCCGGTGGGGACAGGGATCTTCGAACACTGAAGCTTTCTTT
>TRBV13|TRBJ2-7|NA
CASSLYGYEQYF
TGTGCCAGCAGCTTGTACGGGTATGAGCAGTACTTC
>TRBV6-1|TRBJ2-4|NA
CASSGHRDLAKNIQYF
TGTGCCAGCAGTGGTCACAGGGATCTAGCCAAAAACATTCAGTACTTC
>TRBV28|TRBJ2-1|TRBD2
CASSSEGEGNNEQFF
TGTGCCAGCAGTTCAGAAGGGGAGGGGAACAATGAGCAGTTCTTC
>TRBV2|TRBJ1-4|NA
CATEASRVNEKLFF
TGTGCCACCGAGGCCAGCAGGGTTAACGAAAAACTGTTTTTT
>TRBV2|TRBJ2-7|NA
CASSLRQAGYF
TGTGCCAGCAGTCTGAGACAGGCGGGGTACTTC
>TRBV5-6|TRBJ1-2|TRBD1
CASSLEARRGPNYGYTF
TGTGCCAGCAGCTTGGAAGCTCGCAGGGGGCCTAACTATGGCTACACCTTC
>TRBV5-1|TRBJ1-1|TRBD1
CASSSDRGDTNTEAFF
TGCGCCAGCAGCTCCGACAGGGGGGATACGAACACTGAAGCTTTCTTT
>TRBV4-2|TRBJ1-4|NA
CASSPQEGEKLFF
TGTGCCAGCAGCCCACAGGAGGGTGAAAAACTGTTTTTT
>TRBV9|TRBJ2-6|NA
CASTTRGSGANVLTF
TGTGCCAGCACTACTAGAGGCTCTGGGGCCAACGTCCTGACTTTC
>TRBV6-6|TRBJ1-2|TRBD1
CASSPGTGAYGYTF
TGTGCCAGCAGTCCCGGGACAGGGGCTTATGGCTACACCTTC
>TRBV7-6|TRBJ2-5|TRBD1
CASSLGTGEETQYF
TGTGCCAGCAGCTTAGGGACAGGGGAGGAGACCCAGTACTTC
>TRBV9|TRBJ1-2|NA
CASSVVGGDLSGYTF
TGTGCCAGCAGCGTAGTAGGGGGGGACTTATCTGGCTACACCTTC
>TRBV18|TRBJ1-2|NA
CALSPYARLILANYGYTF
TGTGCCCTATCCCCATACGCTCGGCTAATCCTAGCTAACTATGGCTACACCTTC
>TRBV6-5|TRBJ2-7|TRBD1
CASSPTGTGLYEQYF
TGTGCCAGCAGTCCCACAGGGACAGGGTTATACGAGCAGTACTTC
>TRBV19|TRBJ1-1|NA
CASTNTPGTEAFF
TGTGCCAGTACCAACACGCCGGGGACTGAAGCTTTCTTT